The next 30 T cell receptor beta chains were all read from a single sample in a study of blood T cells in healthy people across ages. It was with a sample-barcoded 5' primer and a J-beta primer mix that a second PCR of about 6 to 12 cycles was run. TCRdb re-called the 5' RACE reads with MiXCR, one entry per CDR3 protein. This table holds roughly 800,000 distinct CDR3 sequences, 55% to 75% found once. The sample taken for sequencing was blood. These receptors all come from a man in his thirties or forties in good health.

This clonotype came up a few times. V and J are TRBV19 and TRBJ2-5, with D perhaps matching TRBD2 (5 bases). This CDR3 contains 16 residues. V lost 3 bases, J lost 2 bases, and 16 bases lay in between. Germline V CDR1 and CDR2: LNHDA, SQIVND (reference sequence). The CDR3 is CASSIVSGSGQETQYF. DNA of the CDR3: TGTGCCAGTAGTATCGTCAGTGGGAGCGGTCAAGAGACCCAGTACTTC.

CDR3 DNA: TGTGCCAGCACCAGGCAAACTACGCGGTTCTTC. This sequence encodes CASTRQTTRFF. V is TRBV28 and J is TRBJ2-1; D gene unclear. This CDR3 region has 11 residues. The ends were cut back, 7 bases at V and 15 bases at J, with 16 bases in the middle. Germline CDR1 MDHEN, CDR2 SYDVKM.

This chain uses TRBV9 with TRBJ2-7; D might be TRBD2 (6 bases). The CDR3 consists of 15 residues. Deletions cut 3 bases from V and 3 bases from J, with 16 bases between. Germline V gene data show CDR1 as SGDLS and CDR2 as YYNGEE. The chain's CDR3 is CASSASSGGVYEQYF. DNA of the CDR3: TGTGCCAGCAGCGCATCCTCTGGCGGGGTCTACGAGCAGTACTTC.

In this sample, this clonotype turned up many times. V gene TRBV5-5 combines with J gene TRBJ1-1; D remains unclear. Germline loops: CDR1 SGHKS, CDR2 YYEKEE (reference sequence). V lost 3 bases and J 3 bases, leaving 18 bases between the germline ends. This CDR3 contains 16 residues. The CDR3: CASSSSPDNGDTEAFF. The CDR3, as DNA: TGTGCCAGCAGCTCAAGCCCAGACAATGGAGACACTGAAGCTTTCTTT.

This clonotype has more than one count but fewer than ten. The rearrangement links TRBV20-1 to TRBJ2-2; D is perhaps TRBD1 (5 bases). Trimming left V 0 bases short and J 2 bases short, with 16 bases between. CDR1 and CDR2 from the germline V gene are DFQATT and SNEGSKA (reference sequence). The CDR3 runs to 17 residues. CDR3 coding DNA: TGCAGTGCTAGAGATGATGGACATACAAAAAACACCGGGGAGCTGTTTTTT. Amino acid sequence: CSARDDGHTKNTGELFF.

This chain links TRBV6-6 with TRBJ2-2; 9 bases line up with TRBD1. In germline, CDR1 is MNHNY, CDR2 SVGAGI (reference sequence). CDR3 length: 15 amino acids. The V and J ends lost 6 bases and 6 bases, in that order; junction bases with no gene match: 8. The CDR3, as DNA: TGTGCCAGCAGCGGGACAGGGTCAAACGCCGGGGAGCTGTTTTTT. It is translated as CASSGTGSNAGELFF.

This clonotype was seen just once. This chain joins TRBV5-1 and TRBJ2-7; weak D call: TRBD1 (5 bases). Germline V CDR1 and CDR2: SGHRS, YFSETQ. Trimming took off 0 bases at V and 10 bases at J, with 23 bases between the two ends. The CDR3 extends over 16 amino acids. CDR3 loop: CASSLGGELGKNVQYF. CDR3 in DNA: TGCGCCAGCAGCTTGGGGGGCGAATTGGGCAAAAACGTTCAGTACTTC.

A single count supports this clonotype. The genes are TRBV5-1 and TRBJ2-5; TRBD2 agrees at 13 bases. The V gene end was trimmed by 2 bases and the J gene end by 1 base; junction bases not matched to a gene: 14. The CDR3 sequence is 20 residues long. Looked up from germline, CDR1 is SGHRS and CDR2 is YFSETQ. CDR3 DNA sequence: TGCGCCAGCAGCTTCATGTTATCGACTAGCGGGAGGAACCCCCAAGAGACCCAGTACTTC. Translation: CASSFMLSTSGRNPQETQYF.

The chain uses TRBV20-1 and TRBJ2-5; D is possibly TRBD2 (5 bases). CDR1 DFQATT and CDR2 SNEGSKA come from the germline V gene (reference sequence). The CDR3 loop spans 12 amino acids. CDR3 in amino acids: CSPAGNQETQYF. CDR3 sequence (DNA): TGCAGCCCAGCCGGGAACCAAGAGACCCAGTACTTC.

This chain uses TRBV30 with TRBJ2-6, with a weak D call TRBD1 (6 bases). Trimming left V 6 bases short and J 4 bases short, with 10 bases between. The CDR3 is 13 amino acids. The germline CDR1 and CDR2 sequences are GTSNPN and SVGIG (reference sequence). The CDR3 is CACRGSGANVLTF. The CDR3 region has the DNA TGTGCCTGCAGGGGATCCGGGGCCAACGTCCTGACTTTC.

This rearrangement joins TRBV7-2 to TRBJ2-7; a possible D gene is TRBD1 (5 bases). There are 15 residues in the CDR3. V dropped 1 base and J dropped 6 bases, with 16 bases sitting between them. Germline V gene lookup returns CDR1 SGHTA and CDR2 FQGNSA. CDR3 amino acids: CASSLDPFQGGEQYF. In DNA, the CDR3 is TGTGCCAGCAGCTTAGACCCCTTCCAGGGCGGCGAGCAGTACTTC.

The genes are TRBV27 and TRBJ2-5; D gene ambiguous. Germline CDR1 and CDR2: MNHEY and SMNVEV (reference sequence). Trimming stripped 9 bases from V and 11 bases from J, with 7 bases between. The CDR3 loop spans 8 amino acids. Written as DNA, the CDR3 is TGTGCCAGTAGGAAGCAGTACTTC. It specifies CASRKQYF.

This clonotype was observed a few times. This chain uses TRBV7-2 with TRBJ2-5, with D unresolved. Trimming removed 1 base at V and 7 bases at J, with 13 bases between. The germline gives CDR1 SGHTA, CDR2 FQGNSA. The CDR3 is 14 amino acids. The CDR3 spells CASSLVGSVGTQYF. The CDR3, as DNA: TGTGCCAGCAGCTTAGTAGGGTCAGTTGGGACCCAGTACTTC.

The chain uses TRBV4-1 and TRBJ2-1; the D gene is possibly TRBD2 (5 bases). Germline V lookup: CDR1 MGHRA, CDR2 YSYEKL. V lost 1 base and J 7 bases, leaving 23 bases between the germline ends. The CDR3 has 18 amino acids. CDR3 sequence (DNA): TGCGCCAGCAGCCAAGTCTCGGGGTACTGGGAGTTTTATAATGAGCAGTTCTTC. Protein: CASSQVSGYWEFYNEQFF.

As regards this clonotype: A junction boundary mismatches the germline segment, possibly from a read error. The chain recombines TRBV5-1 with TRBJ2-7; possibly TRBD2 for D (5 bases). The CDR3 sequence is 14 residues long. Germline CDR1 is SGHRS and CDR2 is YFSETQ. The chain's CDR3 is CVSSLTGSSYEQYF. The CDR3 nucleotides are TGCGTCAGCAGCTTAACGGGGAGCTCCTACGAGCAGTACTTC.

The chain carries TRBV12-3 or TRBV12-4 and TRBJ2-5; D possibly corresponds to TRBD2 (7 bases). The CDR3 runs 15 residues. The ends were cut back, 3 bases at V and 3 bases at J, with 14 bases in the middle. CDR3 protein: CASSFGGAREETQYF. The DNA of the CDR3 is TGTGCCAGCAGTTTTGGGGGGGCAAGGGAAGAGACCCAGTACTTC.

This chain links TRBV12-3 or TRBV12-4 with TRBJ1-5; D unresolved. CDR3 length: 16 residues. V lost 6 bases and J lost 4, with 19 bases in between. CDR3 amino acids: CASRKRRPALNQPQHF. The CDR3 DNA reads TGTGCCAGCAGGAAACGACGCCCCGCCTTGAATCAGCCCCAGCATTTT.

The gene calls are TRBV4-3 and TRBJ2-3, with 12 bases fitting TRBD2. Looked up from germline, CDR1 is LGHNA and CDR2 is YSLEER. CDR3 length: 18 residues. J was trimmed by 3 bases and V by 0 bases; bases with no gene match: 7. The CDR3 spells CASSQDMTSGSVTDTQYF. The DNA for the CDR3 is TGCGCCAGCAGCCAAGATATGACTAGCGGGAGTGTTACAGATACGCAGTATTTT.

CDR3 DNA: TGTGCCAGCAGTACCCCCAGGACAGGTGATGGCTACACCTTC. Protein product: CASSTPRTGDGYTF. V is TRBV6-2 or TRBV6-3 and J is TRBJ1-2; 7 nucleotides agree with TRBD1. V gave up 5 bases and J gave up 6 bases; unmatched junction bases: 9. This CDR3 spans 14 amino acids. Germline CDR1 MNHEY, CDR2 SVGEGT.

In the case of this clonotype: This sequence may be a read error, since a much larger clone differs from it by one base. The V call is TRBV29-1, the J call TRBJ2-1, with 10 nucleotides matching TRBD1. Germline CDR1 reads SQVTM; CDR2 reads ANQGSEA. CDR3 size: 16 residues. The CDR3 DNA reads TGCGGCGTTGAGGGACGGGACAGGGGCTCCTACAATGAGCAGTTCTTC. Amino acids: CGVEGRDRGSYNEQFF.

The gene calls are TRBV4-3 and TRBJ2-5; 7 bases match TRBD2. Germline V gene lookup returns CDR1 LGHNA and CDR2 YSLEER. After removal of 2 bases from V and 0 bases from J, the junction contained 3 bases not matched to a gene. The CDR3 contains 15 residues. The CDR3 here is CASSQQLAHQETQYF. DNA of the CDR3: TGCGCCAGCAGCCAACAACTAGCGCACCAAGAGACCCAGTACTTC.

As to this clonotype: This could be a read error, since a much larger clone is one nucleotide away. The CDR3 loop is CASSFGTSGRGDEQYF. DNA for the CDR3: TGCGCCAGCAGCTTTGGGACTAGCGGGAGGGGCGACGAGCAGTACTTC. The chain links TRBV5-1 to TRBJ2-7; 16 bases are shared with TRBD2. The CDR3 covers 16 residues. Germline loops: CDR1 SGHRS, CDR2 YFSETQ. The V segment lost 2 bases and the J segment 5 bases; nucleotides outside the gene matches: 4.

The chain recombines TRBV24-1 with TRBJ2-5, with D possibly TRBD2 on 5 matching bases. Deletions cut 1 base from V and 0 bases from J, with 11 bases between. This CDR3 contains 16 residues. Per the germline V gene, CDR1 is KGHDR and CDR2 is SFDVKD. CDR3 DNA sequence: TGTGCCACCAGTGATTTAGTCAGCGGTCACCAAGAGACCCAGTACTTC. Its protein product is CATSDLVSGHQETQYF.

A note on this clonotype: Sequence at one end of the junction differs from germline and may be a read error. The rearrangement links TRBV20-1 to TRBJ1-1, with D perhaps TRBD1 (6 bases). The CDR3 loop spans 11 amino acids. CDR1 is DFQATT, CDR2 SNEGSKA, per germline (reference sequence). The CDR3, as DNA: TGCAGTCAACAGGGTGACGCTGAGGCTTTCTTT. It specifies CSQQGDAEAFF.

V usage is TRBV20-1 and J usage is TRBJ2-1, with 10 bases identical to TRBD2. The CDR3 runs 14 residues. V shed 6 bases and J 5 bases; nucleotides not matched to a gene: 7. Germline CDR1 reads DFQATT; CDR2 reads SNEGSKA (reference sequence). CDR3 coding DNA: TGCAGTGCATACAGCGGGAGGGGCAACAATGAGCAGTTCTTC. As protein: CSAYSGRGNNEQFF.

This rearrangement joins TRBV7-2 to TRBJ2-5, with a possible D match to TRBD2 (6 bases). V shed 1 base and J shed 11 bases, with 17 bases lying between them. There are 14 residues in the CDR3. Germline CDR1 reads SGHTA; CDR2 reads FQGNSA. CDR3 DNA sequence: TGTGCCAGCAGCTTAGTCGGCGGGCCCCGGGAGCAGTACTTC. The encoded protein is CASSLVGGPREQYF.

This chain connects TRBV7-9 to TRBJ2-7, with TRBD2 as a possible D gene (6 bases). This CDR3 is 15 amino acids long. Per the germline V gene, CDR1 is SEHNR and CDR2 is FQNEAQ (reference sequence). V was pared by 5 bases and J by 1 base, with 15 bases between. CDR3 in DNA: TGTGCCAGCAGCCACGCCGGGACTCCTTCCTACGAGCAGTACTTC. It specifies CASSHAGTPSYEQYF. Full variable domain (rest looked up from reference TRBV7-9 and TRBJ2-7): DTGVSQNPRHKITKRGQNVTFRCDPISEHNRLYWYRQTLGQGPEFLTYFQNEAQLEKSRLLSDRFSAERPKGSFSTLEIQRTEQGDSAMYLCASSHAGTPSYEQYFGPGTRLTVT.

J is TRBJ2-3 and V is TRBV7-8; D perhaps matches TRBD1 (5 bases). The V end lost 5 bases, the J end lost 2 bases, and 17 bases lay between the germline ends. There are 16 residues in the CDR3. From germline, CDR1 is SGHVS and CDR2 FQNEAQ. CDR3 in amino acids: CASSHLGQGYTDTQYF. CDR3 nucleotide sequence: TGTGCCAGCAGCCACCTGGGGCAGGGCTACACAGATACGCAGTATTTT.

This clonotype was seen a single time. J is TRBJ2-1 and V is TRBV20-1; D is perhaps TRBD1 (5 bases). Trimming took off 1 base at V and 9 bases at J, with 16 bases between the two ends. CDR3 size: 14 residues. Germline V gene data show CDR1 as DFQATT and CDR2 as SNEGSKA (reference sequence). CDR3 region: CSARADIGAGEQFF. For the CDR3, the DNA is TGCAGTGCTAGAGCGGATATTGGGGCAGGTGAGCAGTTCTTC.

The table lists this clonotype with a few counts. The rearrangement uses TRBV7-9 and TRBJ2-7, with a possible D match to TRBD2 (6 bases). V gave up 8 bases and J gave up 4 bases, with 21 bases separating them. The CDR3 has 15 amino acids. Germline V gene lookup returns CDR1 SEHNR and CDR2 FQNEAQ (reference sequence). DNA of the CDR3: TGTGCCAGCCGGCTGGGATCGGGAGCAGTGTACGAGCAGTACTTC. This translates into CASRLGSGAVYEQYF.